This T cell receptor (beta chain) was found in a study of shared clonotypes between healthy human individuals. Study-wide results and limits: It was the non-shared clonotypes that had lower generation probabilities than clonotypes shared by all four donors.

Here immunoSEQ multiplex PCR was the method, and the copy in TCRdb shows in-frame clones only, minus some. In the table there are some 900,000 clones, roughly 72% of which are singletons. J gave up 4 bases and V 5 bases, and 6 bases lay outside the gene matches. CDR3 size: 14 residues. The germline V gene has CDR1 SGHTA and CDR2 FQGNSA. Concerning this clone: What it recognizes is unknown.

The chain recombines TRBV7-2 with TRBJ1-2, with 8 bases matching TRBD1. Sample: memory CD4+ T cells sorted from blood. Subset: CD45RA-negative fraction. This TCR was recovered from a man aged 18 to 35 in good health. CDR3 coding DNA: TGTGCCAGCAGCCCTCGACAGGGGAGCTATGGCTACACCTTC. Amino acids: CASSPRQGSYGYTF.